This TCR beta chain was found in a study of siplizumab effects on memory and regulatory T cells. Profiled with immunoSEQ multiplex PCR; TCRdb holds only in-frame clones, not every one. The table shows 100,000 or so clones, with roughly 94% occurring only once. Regarding the study as a whole: There was no confirmation of the suppressive function of proliferating Tregs from siplizumab cultures. Roughly 80-97% of proliferating CD4+ or CD8+ clones lacked an assignable naive or memory phenotype. Treg-derived clones made up an average of approximately 64% of mappable alloreactive CD4+ clones with siplizumab and more than 25% in controls.

About this clone itself: No antigen is known for it.

With 10 bases removed from V and 7 bases from J, the gap between germline ends came to 16 bases. Germline V lookup: CDR1 MDHEN, CDR2 SYDVKM. There are 13 residues in the CDR3. The origin of this receptor is a human donor in good health. Sample: Tregs sorted from blood. V and J are TRBV28 and TRBJ1-4, with D maybe TRBD1 (5 bases). The CDR3 here is CATQKGRGEKLFF. For the CDR3, the DNA is TGTGCCACCCAAAAGGGGCGGGGTGAAAAACTGTTTTTT.